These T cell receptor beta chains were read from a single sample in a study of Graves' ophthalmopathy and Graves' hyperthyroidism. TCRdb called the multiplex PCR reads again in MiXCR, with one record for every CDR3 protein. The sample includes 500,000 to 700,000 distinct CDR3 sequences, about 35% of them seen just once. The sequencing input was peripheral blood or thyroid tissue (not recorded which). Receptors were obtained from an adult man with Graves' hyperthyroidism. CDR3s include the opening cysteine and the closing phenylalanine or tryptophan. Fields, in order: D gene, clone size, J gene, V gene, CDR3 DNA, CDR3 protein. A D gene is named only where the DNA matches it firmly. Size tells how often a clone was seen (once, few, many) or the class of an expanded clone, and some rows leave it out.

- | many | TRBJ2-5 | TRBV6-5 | TGTGCCAGCAGCCCCTGGGGACTCGGAGAGACCCAGTACTTC | CASSPWGLGETQYF
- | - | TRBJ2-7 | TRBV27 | TGTGCCAGCAGTTTTAGGGCAGCTCGATACGAGCAGTACTTC | CASSFRAARYEQYF
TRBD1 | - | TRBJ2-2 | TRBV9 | TGTGCCAGCACCGAAGAAGCAGGGGGCACCGGGGAGCTGTTTTTT | CASTEEAGGTGELFF
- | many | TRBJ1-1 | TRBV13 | TGTGCCAGCAGCCCCGACATGAAGGTGAACACTGAAGCTTTCTTT | CASSPDMKVNTEAFF
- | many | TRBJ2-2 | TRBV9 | TGTGCCAGCAGCGTAGTAAGTCAGGGGAACACCGGGGAGCTGTTTTTT | CASSVVSQGNTGELFF
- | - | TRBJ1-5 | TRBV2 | TGTGCCAGCACCCTTCGGATAAACAATCAGCCCCAGCATTTT | CASTLRINNQPQHF
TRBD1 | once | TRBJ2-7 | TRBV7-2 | TGTGCCAGCAGTGCCGGGGACAGAGCCTACGAGCAGTACTTC | CASSAGDRAYEQYF
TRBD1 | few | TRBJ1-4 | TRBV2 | TGTGCCCAGAAGCTCCGGGACAGCAATGAACAACTGTTTTTT | CAQKLRDSNEQLFF
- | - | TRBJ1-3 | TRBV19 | TGTGCCAGTAGTATAGATCTGGACCTTGGACACACCATATACTTT | CASSIDLDLGHTIYF
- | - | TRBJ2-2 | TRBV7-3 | TGTGCCAGCTCACCACCAACGGGGCGCGTTACCGGGGAGCTGTTTTTT | CASSPPTGRVTGELFF
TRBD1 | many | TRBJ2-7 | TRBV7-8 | TGTGCCAGCAGCGTCTCCGGGACAGGGGGCTACGAGCAGTACTTC | CASSVSGTGGYEQYF
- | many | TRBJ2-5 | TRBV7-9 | TGTGCCAGCAGCTTAGAAGCGGCAGGACAAGAGACCCAGTACTTC | CASSLEAAGQETQYF
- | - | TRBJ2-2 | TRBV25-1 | TGTGCCAGCAGTTACAGGGTGGATAACGGGGAGCTGTTTTTT | CASSYRVDNGELFF
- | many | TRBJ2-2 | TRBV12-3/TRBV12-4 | TGTGCCGTGGCTTGGAGGGTAGCCGGGGAGCTGTTTTTT | CAVAWRVAGELFF
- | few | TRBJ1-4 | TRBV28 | TGTGCCAGCAGTTCGCAACAGGATTTAACTAATGAAAAACTGTTTTTT | CASSSQQDLTNEKLFF
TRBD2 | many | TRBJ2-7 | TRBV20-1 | TGCAGGGTTTCTAGCGGGGGTTTCTACGAGCAGTACTTC | CRVSSGGFYEQYF
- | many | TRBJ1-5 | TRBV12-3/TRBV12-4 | TGTGCCAGCAGTTTAGCGGTAGGAGGGTTTGGCAATCAGCCCCAGCATTTT | CASSLAVGGFGNQPQHF
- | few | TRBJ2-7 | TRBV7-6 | TGTGCCAGCAGCTTAGGAGTGTTGGCAGGGGCAAGGGACGAGCAGTACTTC | CASSLGVLAGARDEQYF
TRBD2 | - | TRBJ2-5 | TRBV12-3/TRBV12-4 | TGTGCCAGCAGAAGCGGGAGGACCCAAGAGACCCAGTACTTC | CASRSGRTQETQYF
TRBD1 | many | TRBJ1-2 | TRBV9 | TGTGCCAGCAGCGCGGACAGGGCCGCAGCATTCTATGGCTACACCTTC | CASSADRAAAFYGYTF
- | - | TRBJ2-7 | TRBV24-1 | TGTGCCACCAGTGAGTCTAACTACGAGCAGTACTTC | CATSESNYEQYF
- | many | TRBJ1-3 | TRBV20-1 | TGCAGTGCTAGGTCCGGATCCTCTGGAAACACCATATATTTT | CSARSGSSGNTIYF
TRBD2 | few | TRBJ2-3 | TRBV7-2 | TGTGCCAGCAGCCCCGCTAGCGGGGTTGATACGCAGTATTTT | CASSPASGVDTQYF
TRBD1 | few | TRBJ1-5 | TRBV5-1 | TGCGCCAGCACACGAGACCGGGACAGGGGGCTAAATCAGCCCCAGCATTTT | CASTRDRDRGLNQPQHF
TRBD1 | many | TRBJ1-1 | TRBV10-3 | TGTGCCATCAGTCAGGGGGTTGAAACTGAAGCTTTCTTT | CAISQGVETEAFF
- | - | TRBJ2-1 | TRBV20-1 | TGCAGTGCTAGAGATCCCCTTCGAAAGGGGGTAGAGCAGTTCTTC | CSARDPLRKGVEQFF
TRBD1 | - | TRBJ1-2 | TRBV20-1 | TGCAGTGCTACGGGGCAGGGGACAGGGGGCTACACCTTC | CSATGQGTGGYTF
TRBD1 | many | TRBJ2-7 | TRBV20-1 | TGCAGTGCTCCCCGTCGGGACAGGGTAAACTACGAGCAGTACTTC | CSAPRRDRVNYEQYF
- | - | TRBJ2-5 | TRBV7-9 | TGTGCCAGCAGCTTGGCATTAGAGACCCAGCACTTC | CASSLALETQHF
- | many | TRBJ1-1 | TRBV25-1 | TGTGCCAGCACCCCACTGACTGAAGCTTTCTTT | CASTPLTEAFF
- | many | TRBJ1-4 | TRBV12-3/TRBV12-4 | TGTGCCAGCACTGGACGGACTAATGAAAAACTGTTTTTT | CASTGRTNEKLFF
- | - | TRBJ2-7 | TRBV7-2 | TGTGCCAGCAGCTTAGCGGGGGGCTGGGACGAGCAGTACTTC | CASSLAGGWDEQYF
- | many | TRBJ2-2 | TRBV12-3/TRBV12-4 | TGTGCCAGCAGTTTTTTGGCCAGGGGCACCGGGGAGCTGTTTTTT | CASSFLARGTGELFF
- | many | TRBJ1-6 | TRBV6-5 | TGTGCCAGCATGAGCAGCGCTAATTCACCCCTCCACTTT | CASMSSANSPLHF
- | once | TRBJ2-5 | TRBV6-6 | TGTGCCAGCAGTACCCCTGGCATGGCGGAGACCCAGTACTTC | CASSTPGMAETQYF
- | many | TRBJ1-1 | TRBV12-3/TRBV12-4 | TGTGCCAGCAGTTTAAAGGGCACTGAAGCTTTCTTT | CASSLKGTEAFF
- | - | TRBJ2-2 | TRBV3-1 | TGTGCCAGCAGCCAAGATGTGGGGTACACCGGGGAGCTGTTTTTT | CASSQDVGYTGELFF
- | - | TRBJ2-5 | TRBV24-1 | TGTGCCACCAGTGACCCCGCGACAGGCTCTCAAGAGACCCAGTACTTC | CATSDPATGSQETQYF
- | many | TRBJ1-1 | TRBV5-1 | TGCGCCAGCAGCTTGAACTTGAGAGGGGCGCTAGCTGAAGCTTTCTTT | CASSLNLRGALAEAFF
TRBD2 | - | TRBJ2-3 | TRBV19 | TGTGCCAGTAGGAATAGCGGGAGGGCAGGGACAGATACGCAGTATTTT | CASRNSGRAGTDTQYF
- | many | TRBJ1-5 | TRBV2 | TGTGCCAGCAGTGTTTGGGGCGAGAGGCAGCCCCAGCATTTT | CASSVWGERQPQHF
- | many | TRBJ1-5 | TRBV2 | TGTGCCAGCAGTGTTACGGACAGCAATCAGCCCCAGCATTTT | CASSVTDSNQPQHF
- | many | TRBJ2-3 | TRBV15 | TGTGCCACCAGCAGAGGGGCGGACGCAGATACGCAGTATTTT | CATSRGADADTQYF
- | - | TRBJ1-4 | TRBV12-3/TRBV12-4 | TGTGCCAGTCGACAGTCGGAAAAACTGTTTTTT | CASRQSEKLFF
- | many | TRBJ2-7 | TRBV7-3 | TGTGCCAGCAGCTTAAAAGGAGGGAAAGTCTACGAGCAGTACTTC | CASSLKGGKVYEQYF
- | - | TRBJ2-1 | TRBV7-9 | TGTGCCAGCAGCTTAGTGAATGAGCAGTTCTTC | CASSLVNEQFF
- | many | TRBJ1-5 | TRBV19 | TGTGCCAGTAGTGGGCAGCATAGCAATCAGCCCCAGCATTTT | CASSGQHSNQPQHF
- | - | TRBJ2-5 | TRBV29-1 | TGCAGCCCTTGGCAGGGGTCAGAGACCCAGTACTTC | CSPWQGSETQYF